This is a list of T cell receptor beta chains from one sample in a study of radiotherapy plus CTLA-4 blockade in lung cancer. Using immunoSEQ multiplex PCR, the repertoire was profiled, and TCRdb retains in-frame clones only, with some absent. The sample consists of about 49,000 clones, about 88% of them appearing once. Sequencing used peripheral blood, obtained from a patient treated with radiotherapy plus ipilimumab. The source is a human donor with non-small cell lung cancer whose response to radiotherapy plus ipilimumab could not be evaluated. Each CDR3 is given with its conserved first and last residue. Each record gives: clone size, CDR3 length, D gene, V gene, J gene, CDR3 DNA, CDR3 protein. A D gene is named only where the DNA matches it firmly. Clone size is stated in some rows and not others, as once, few, many or a class when expanded.

NA,12,NA,TRBV4-3,TRBJ1-2,TGCGCCAGCAGCCAAGAGGAGCATGGCTACACCTTC,CASSQEEHGYTF
NA,11,NA,TRBV20-1,TRBJ2-2,TGCAGTGCTACAGACACCGGGGAGCTGTTTTTT,CSATDTGELFF
NA,14,NA,TRBV19,TRBJ1-4,TGTGCCAGTAGTATGGTCAGTTTTCGCGAAAAACTGTTTTTT,CASSMVSFREKLFF
NA,15,TRBD1,TRBV27,TRBJ2-7,TGTGCCAGCAGCCGAGCTGGGACAGGGACCTACGAGCAGTACTTC,CASSRAGTGTYEQYF
NA,16,TRBD2,TRBV28,TRBJ2-7,TGTGCCAGCAGTTTACCCGCTAGCGGGAGGTCCTACGAGCAGTACTTC,CASSLPASGRSYEQYF
once,15,TRBD1,TRBV2,TRBJ1-2,TGTGCCAGCAGTGAGCTTCCGGGACAGGGTACGAGCTACACCTTC,CASSELPGQGTSYTF
NA,16,NA,TRBV6-1,TRBJ1-3,TGTGCCAGCAGTGAAGCTGTAGGGGCTGCGGGAAACACCATATATTTT,CASSEAVGAAGNTIYF
NA,15,TRBD2,TRBV4-2,TRBJ2-1,TGTGCCAGCAGCCAAGATAGGCTAGCGGTCAATGAGCAGTTCTTC,CASSQDRLAVNEQFF
NA,18,NA,TRBV28,TRBJ2-5,TGTGCCAGCAGCCAACGGGACTTTCAGGCCCTATTTCAAGAGACCCAGTACTTC,CASSQRDFQALFQETQYF
NA,13,NA,TRBV11-2,TRBJ2-7,TGTGCCAGCAGCGGAGGTGGGGTCTACGAGCAGTACTTC,CASSGGGVYEQYF
NA,13,NA,TRBV7-9,TRBJ2-7,TGTGCCAGCAGCTTAGGAGGGCTCTACGAGCAGTACTTC,CASSLGGLYEQYF
NA,14,NA,TRBV9,TRBJ1-6,TGTGCCAGCAGCGTCGGAGGGCTTAATTCACCCCTCCACTTT,CASSVGGLNSPLHF
once,13,NA,TRBV19,TRBJ1-4,TGTGCCAGTAGTAAGTTCGCGTCTGAAAAACTGTTTTTT,CASSKFASEKLFF
NA,15,TRBD2,TRBV19,TRBJ2-2,TGTGCCAGTAGTCGACTAGCGGGAGTCACCGGGGAGCTGTTTTTT,CASSRLAGVTGELFF
NA,14,TRBD1,TRBV5-8,TRBJ1-1,TGTGCCAGCAGACAGGGGACAGGCCACTTTGAAGCTTTCTTT,CASRQGTGHFEAFF
NA,13,NA,TRBV18,TRBJ1-4,TGTGCCAGCTCACCGGACACTTATGAAAAACTGCTTTTT,CASSPDTYEKLLF
few,14,NA,TRBV4-3,TRBJ1-2,TGCGCCAGCAGCCAAGATCGGGCAGGGTCTGGCTACACCTTC,CASSQDRAGSGYTF
once,14,NA,TRBV28,TRBJ1-4,TGTGCCAGCAGAAGCCCCGGGACTAATGAAAAACTGTTTTTT,CASRSPGTNEKLFF
NA,14,NA,TRBV5-4,TRBJ2-1,TGTGCCAGCAGCTTGGAGCACTCCTACAATGAGCAGTTCTTC,CASSLEHSYNEQFF
NA,14,TRBD1,TRBV28,TRBJ2-1,TGTGCCAGCAGTTTATATCGGGACAGGGCTGAGCAGTTCTTC,CASSLYRDRAEQFF
once,16,TRBD2,TRBV28,TRBJ2-7,TGTGCCAGCAGTGGGGCGGGAGTCCCCCTTACCTACGAGCAGTACTTC,CASSGAGVPLTYEQYF
NA,13,TRBD1,TRBV28,TRBJ2-7,TGTGCCAGCAGATGGACAGGGTCCTACGAGCAGTACTTC,CASRWTGSYEQYF
NA,14,NA,TRBV2,TRBJ1-4,TGTGCCAGCAGTGCGACAGTCTATAATGAAAAACTGTTTTTT,CASSATVYNEKLFF
once,17,NA,TRBV19,TRBJ2-2,TGTGCCAGTAGTATAAGGGGAAAGGGTCGGCTGCACGGGGAGCTGTTTTTT,CASSIRGKGRLHGELFF
NA,13,NA,TRBV6-5,TRBJ1-1,TGTGCCAGCATTGAACCAGGAAACACTGAAGCTTTCTTT,CASIEPGNTEAFF